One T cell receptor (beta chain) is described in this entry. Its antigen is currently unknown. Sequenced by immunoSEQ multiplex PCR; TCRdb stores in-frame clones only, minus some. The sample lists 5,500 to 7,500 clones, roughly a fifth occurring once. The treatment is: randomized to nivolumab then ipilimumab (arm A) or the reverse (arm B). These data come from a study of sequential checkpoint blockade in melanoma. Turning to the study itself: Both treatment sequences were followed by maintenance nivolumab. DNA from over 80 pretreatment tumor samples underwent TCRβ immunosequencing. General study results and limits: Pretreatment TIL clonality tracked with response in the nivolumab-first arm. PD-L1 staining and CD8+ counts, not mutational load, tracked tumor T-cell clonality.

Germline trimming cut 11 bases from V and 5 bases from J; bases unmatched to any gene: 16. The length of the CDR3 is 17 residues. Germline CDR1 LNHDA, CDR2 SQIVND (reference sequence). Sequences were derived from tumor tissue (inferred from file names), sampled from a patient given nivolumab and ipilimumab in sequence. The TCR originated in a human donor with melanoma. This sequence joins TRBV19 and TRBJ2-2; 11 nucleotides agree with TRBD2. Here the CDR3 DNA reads TGTGCCTGGATTGGTGTTAGCGGGGGGGCTTGGACCGGGGAGCTGTTTTTT. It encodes CAWIGVSGGAWTGELFF.